This T cell receptor beta chain was documented in a study of a mutant IDH1 vaccine in newly diagnosed glioma. On the study more broadly: Patients were pretreated with radiotherapy, temozolomide, or both, mostly both.

The V end lost 1 base, the J end lost 7 bases, and 10 bases lay between the germline ends. This CDR3 has 14 amino acids. Germline V CDR1 and CDR2: LNHDA, SQIVND (reference sequence). Noted time point: baseline, week 1 (first vaccination visit). Specified treatment: pre-vaccination baseline after standard-of-care therapy. Newly diagnosed WHO grade 3 or 4 IDH1-mutant, ATRX-lost astrocytomas were identified in the donors. Using immunoSEQ multiplex PCR, the repertoire was profiled, and TCRdb retains in-frame clones only, with some absent. The repertoire holds approximately 36,000 clones, with 80% to 95% as singletons.

The receptor's source is a man between 18 and 35 years old with glioma. Here the sequenced sample was PBMCs, taken from a glioma patient treated with radiotherapy, temozolomide or both. The chain has TRBV19 and TRBJ2-2; possibly TRBD1 for D (5 bases). The chain's CDR3 is CASSIAGPSGELFF. CDR3 in DNA: TGTGCCAGTAGTATAGCAGGGCCTAGCGGGGAGCTGTTTTTT.